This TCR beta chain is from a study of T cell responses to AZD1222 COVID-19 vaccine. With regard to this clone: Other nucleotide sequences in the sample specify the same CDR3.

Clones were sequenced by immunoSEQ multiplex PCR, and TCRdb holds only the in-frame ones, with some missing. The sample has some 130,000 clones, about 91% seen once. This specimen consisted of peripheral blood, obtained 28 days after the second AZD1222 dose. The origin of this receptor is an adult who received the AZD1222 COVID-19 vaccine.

CDR3 coding DNA: TGTGCCAGCAGCTTAAATGGGCGCGCAGATACGCAGTATTTT. Its translation: CASSLNGRADTQYF. This chain uses TRBV7-3 with TRBJ2-3; no clear D. V was trimmed by 1 base and J by 4 bases, leaving 9 bases between them. Germline-derived CDR1 and CDR2 are SGHTA and FQGTGA. The CDR3 contains 14 residues.